A selection of T cell receptor beta chains follows, all from one sample in a study of T-cell memory formation after mild COVID-19. TCRdb passed the 5' RACE reads through MiXCR, listing each CDR3 protein once. The sample gives 540,000 or so distinct CDR3 sequences, roughly 20% of which show up once; about an eighth is in the top ten. Material: PBMCs or a T cell subset sorted from them (not recorded which). Receptor source: an adult woman who had mild COVID-19 (a few samples of this study predate the infection). Cell type and time point are not known. Each CDR3 is given with its conserved first and last residue. A D gene is named only where the DNA matches it firmly. Clone size appears in some rows only: once, few, many, or a class for an expanded clone.

>TRBV18|TRBD1|few|TRBJ2-2
CASSPKGQANTGELFF
TGTGCCAGCTCACCGAAGGGACAGGCGAACACCGGGGAGCTGTTTTTT
>TRBV4-3|TRBD2|once|TRBJ2-1
CASSQQREVNEQFF
TGCGCCAGCAGCCAACAGCGGGAAGTCAATGAGCAGTTCTTC
>TRBV24-1|-|-|TRBJ1-2
CATSDFKGGSYGYTF
TGTGCCACCAGTGATTTTAAGGGTGGATCCTATGGCTACACCTTC
>TRBV7-7|TRBD2|few|TRBJ2-1
CASSLVTSADNEQFF
TGTGCTAGCAGCTTAGTTACTAGCGCAGACAATGAGCAGTTCTTC
>TRBV7-2|TRBD1|few|TRBJ1-5
CASSPGQVRNQPQHF
TGTGCCAGCAGCCCGGGACAGGTGCGCAATCAGCCCCAGCATTTT
>TRBV5-6|-|-|TRBJ1-1
CASSLVFGQSNTEAFF
TGTGCCAGCAGCTTGGTTTTCGGACAGTCGAACACTGAAGCTTTCTTT
>TRBV4-3|-|few|TRBJ2-2
CASSLGMNTGELFF
TGCGCCAGCAGCCTCGGGATGAACACCGGGGAGCTGTTTTTT
>TRBV29-1|-|few|TRBJ1-1
CSVERGNTEAFF
TGCAGCGTTGAGCGAGGGAACACTGAAGCTTTCTTT
>TRBV7-2|-|few|TRBJ2-6
CASSLDPPISGANVLTF
TGTGCCAGCAGCTTAGACCCCCCGATTTCTGGGGCCAACGTCCTGACTTTC
>TRBV12-3/TRBV12-4|-|-|TRBJ2-3
CASSFRFADSSSTDTQYF
TGTGCCAGCAGTTTTCGATTTGCAGACAGCTCTAGCACAGATACGCAGTATTTT
>TRBV12-3/TRBV12-4|-|once|TRBJ2-7
CASSWMQSSYEQYF
TGTGCCAGCAGTTGGATGCAGAGCTCCTACGAGCAGTACTTC
>TRBV18|TRBD2|-|TRBJ2-7
CASSPPLAGSQGQYF
TGTGCCAGCTCACCGCCACTAGCGGGGAGCCAGGGGCAGTACTTC
>TRBV30|-|few|TRBJ2-2
CAWRLRGYNTGELFF
TGTGCCTGGAGACTAAGGGGATATAACACCGGGGAGCTGTTTTTT
>TRBV12-3/TRBV12-4|-|-|TRBJ2-1
CASSPSFGDNSYNEQFF
TGTGCCAGCAGTCCTAGCTTCGGGGATAACTCCTACAATGAGCAGTTCTTC
>TRBV20-1|-|few|TRBJ1-4
CSARVVGARKLFF
TGCAGTGCTAGAGTTGTAGGGGCCCGAAAACTGTTTTTT
>TRBV15|TRBD2|-|TRBJ2-3
CATSRDPIAGGSSTDTQYF
TGTGCCACCAGCAGAGACCCCATTGCGGGGGGGTCTAGCACAGATACGCAGTATTTT
>TRBV9|TRBD2|-|TRBJ2-2
CASSVQAGTSTGELFF
TGTGCCAGCAGCGTCCAAGCCGGGACTAGTACCGGGGAGCTGTTTTTT
>TRBV18|-|-|TRBJ2-7
CASSPTRSEQYF
TGTGCCAGCTCACCTACTAGGAGCGAGCAGTACTTC
>TRBV12-3/TRBV12-4|TRBD1|-|TRBJ2-1
CASSHGQGANEQFF
TGTGCCAGCAGCCATGGACAGGGGGCTAATGAGCAGTTCTTC
>TRBV6-5|-|few|TRBJ2-7
CASSSLGQGPYEQYF
TGTGCCAGCAGCTCCCTGGGTCAGGGGCCCTACGAGCAGTACTTC
>TRBV9|TRBD1|-|TRBJ2-7
CASSPGTGREYEQYF
TGTGCCAGCAGCCCCGGGACAGGGAGGGAGTACGAGCAGTACTTC
>TRBV6-5|TRBD2|-|TRBJ2-7
CASSYLAGPAYEQYF
TGTGCCAGCAGTTACTTAGCGGGCCCCGCCTACGAGCAGTACTTC
>TRBV5-6|-|few|TRBJ2-3
CASSSTRDWDTQYF
TGTGCCAGCAGCTCGACGCGGGACTGGGATACGCAGTATTTT
>TRBV14|TRBD1|once|TRBJ1-1
CASSDQAGQSSEAFF
TGTGCCAGCAGCGATCAAGCGGGACAGAGCTCTGAAGCTTTCTTT
>TRBV20-1|-|few|TRBJ1-4
CSAPTGAPATNEKLFF
TGCAGTGCCCCGACCGGGGCCCCTGCAACTAATGAAAAACTGTTTTTT
>TRBV5-4|-|-|TRBJ1-4
CASSSTGRRDEKLFF
TGTGCCAGCAGCAGTACAGGGAGGAGGGATGAAAAACTGTTTTTT
>TRBV7-8|TRBD1|-|TRBJ2-7
CASSSPGQGNKWYF
TGTGCCAGCAGCTCCCCGGGACAGGGTAATAAGTGGTACTTC